This T cell receptor beta chain was identified during a study of vaccination effects on CD4 cells after COVID-19 (dated by TCRdb to between 2021 and 2023). With respect to the entire study: Participants received two doses of either the BNT162b2 or the mRNA-1273 mRNA SARS-CoV-2 vaccine. In both COVID-19 convalescent patients and infection-naive vaccine recipients, the study compared SARS-CoV-2 spike-specific CD4+ TCR repertoires from before mRNA vaccination with those from after it. Pre-vaccine samples from a couple of convalescent patients were drawn 16 days and one week before the first dose, 142 and 148 days after COVID-19 diagnosis. In the study, cultures from other donors were sequenced using the Oncomine TCR Beta short-read assay on an Illumina iSeq 100. A total of roughly 9 COVID-19 convalescent patients and a handful of SARS-CoV-2-naive healthy vaccine recipients were included in the full study. The study at large found these results: Both infection-induced and vaccine-induced clones contracted markedly at late post-vaccination timepoints, which is consistent with waning T cell responses. Among convalescent patients, the spike-reactive repertoire after vaccination was made up mainly of new vaccine-induced clones that were largely distinct from the clones induced by infection. Limitations of the study were the small number of convalescent patients and the absence of early post-infection timepoints.

The library was generated by the immunoSEQ multiplex PCR assay. TCR beta CDR3 sequencing was performed on DNA from the cultured, isolated CD4+ T cells. The authors' analysis ran thus. Non-productive TCR sequences were removed and reads were trimmed to the CDR3 region, keeping CDR3s of at least 7 amino acids. The MANAFEST web app was used to pick out antigen-specific clonotypes by comparing their expansion in peptide wells with that in reference cultures. To count as positive, a clone had to show expansion at FDR<0.05 compared with the reference and with all other wells, an odds ratio above 5, and a frequency above 0.1% in two replicate wells. Cross-reactive clonotypes were defined as significantly expanded in SARS-CoV-2 spike wells and in at least one common cold coronavirus spike condition. Levenshtein distance calculated with the stringdist R package was used to assess CDR3 similarity, and unrooted trees were constructed with ape in R 3.6.1. TCRdb obtained this table from immuneACCESS and retained in-frame rearrangements with V and J assigned. These tables miss some clones; where compared with another copy, unresolved V genes account for less than half of the shortfall, and the remainder is unexplained. The DNA was the basis for D and trimming; V, J and clone size are from that table. This sample is represented by roughly 26,000 clones; approximately 80% of them were singletons. The ten biggest clones cover roughly 15% of the sample.

Regarding this clone: Its binding antigen is unknown. Base qualities are not at hand, and no much larger clone is one base apart.

In the ViraFEST assay, PBMC were stimulated with viral peptide pools, and antigen-specific CD4+ T cell clonotypes were then identified by expansion using TCR sequencing. After around ten days of culture, CD4+ T cells were isolated with the EasySep CD4+ T cell isolation kit. Convalescent patients had PCR-confirmed SARS-CoV-2 infection between March and December 2020, before Alpha, Beta and Delta variants emerged in the United States. Approximately 2.1 million PBMC per well were cultured in IMDM with about 5.4% human AB serum, 8.5 to 10 IU/ml IL-2 and gentamicin, plus 10 ug/ml peptides. Half of the culture medium was replaced with fresh IL-2-containing medium on days 3 and 7. Unless otherwise noted, each peptide stimulation condition was cultured in triplicate wells. PBMC were separated from whole blood using Ficoll-Paque Plus gradient centrifugation and were then either cryopreserved at -140C or used fresh. The spike proteins of SARS-CoV-2 and of the common cold coronaviruses HCoV-NL63, HCoV-OC43 and HCoV-229E were spanned by overlapping peptide pools. The QIAamp micro DNA kit was used to extract genomic DNA from the cultured CD4+ T cells.

V trim: 5 bases; J trim: 10 bases; unmatched bases: 5. The CDR3 runs 12 amino acids, cysteine and phenylalanine included. The entry retains the CDR3 DNA only, 36 bases that are in frame from base 1. CDR1 and CDR2 are read off the germline V gene (reference sequence) as SEHNR and FQNEAQ. The sequence came from a human donor who had a prior SARS-CoV-2 infection. Sequenced material: CD4+ T cells from PBMCs cultured with HCoV-NL63 spike peptides, taken before COVID-19 vaccination. The cell subset or site tag for this specimen amounts to: HCoV-NL63 spike overlapping peptide pool stimulation. Recombination joined TRBV7-9 with TRBJ1-1, and 9 junctional nucleotides match TRBD1. For the CDR3, the sequence is CASSTDRGAAFF. The DNA is as follows: TGTGCCAGCAGCACGGACAGGGGTGCAGCTTTCTTT.